Shown below are 25 T cell receptor beta chains from a single sample sequenced in a study of blood T cell repertoires in COVID-19 (TCRdb year 2020). The method behind the library was the immunoSEQ multiplex PCR assay. Imported from immuneACCESS, the table was reduced by TCRdb to in-frame sequences with V and J called. These copies leave out some clones; in studies compared against another copy, an unresolved V gene accounts for under half, and the cause of the remainder is not known. The table for this sample lists roughly 220,000 clones; around 84% of them were counted only once. In total, the top ten clones hold more than 4.5% of the sample. The sequencing sample was made of peripheral blood. The receptors shown here come from a woman in her sixties who had recovered from COVID-19.

V and J are TRBV12-3 or TRBV12-4 and TRBJ1-2; D call uncertain. V lost 5 bases and J lost 2, with 9 bases in between. The CDR3 consists of 13 residues. The CDR3: CASSPSRNYGYTF. The DNA of the CDR3 is TGTGCCAGCAGTCCCAGCAGGAACTATGGCTACACCTTC.

J is TRBJ1-4 and V is TRBV4-1; a weak D match, TRBD1 (6 bases). The CDR3 runs to 17 residues. Germline CDR1 reads MGHRA; CDR2 reads YSYEKL. V was shortened by 0 bases and J by 1 base, with 12 bases between the two germline ends. Written as DNA, the CDR3 is TGCGCCAGCAGCCAAGATTTGGGGACAATAACTAATGAAAAACTGTTTTTT. This encodes CASSQDLGTITNEKLFF.

In this sample, this clone turned up once. The chain has TRBV11-2 and TRBJ2-1, with a possible D match to TRBD2 (6 bases). V lost 6 bases, J lost 3 bases, and 12 bases lay in between. Per germline, CDR1 SGHAT and CDR2 FQNNGV. This CDR3 is 14 amino acids long. In nucleotides, the CDR3 is TGTGCCAGCAGACGTGGGACTGACTACAATGAGCAGTTCTTC. Translated: CASRRGTDYNEQFF.

Concerning this clone itself: The sample carries other DNA sequences with the same CDR3. This chain uses TRBV6-5 with TRBJ1-5; D gene unclear. The V end was cut by 1 base, the J end by 4 bases, with 8 bases between. Per germline, CDR1 MNHEY and CDR2 SVGAGI. CDR3 size: 14 residues. Here the CDR3 DNA reads TGTGCCAGCAGTTACTTGGGCGGGAATCAGCCCCAGCATTTT. Residues: CASSYLGGNQPQHF.

This chain joins TRBV9 and TRBJ2-7; 9 nucleotides match TRBD1. The trim removed 4 bases at V and 4 bases at J, leaving 6 bases unmatched. The length of the CDR3 is 14 residues. Germline CDR1 reads SGDLS; CDR2 reads YYNGEE. The CDR3 DNA is TGTGCCAGCAGCCGGGGGACAGGGCGATACGAGCAGTACTTC. Translation: CASSRGTGRYEQYF.

The genes are TRBV6-2 or TRBV6-3 and TRBJ1-3; no clear D gene. V lost 0 bases, J lost 7 bases, and 19 bases lay in between. Per germline, CDR1 MNHEY and CDR2 SVGEGT. The CDR3 contains 17 residues. CDR3 sequence: CASSYSIGRRSRNTIYF. The DNA of the CDR3 is TGTGCCAGCAGTTACTCGATCGGCCGCAGGTCCCGTAACACCATATATTTT.

This chain links TRBV3-1 (or the pseudogene TRBV3-2) with TRBJ2-1, with D perhaps TRBD1 (6 bases). V gave up 2 bases and J gave up 9 bases, with 14 bases separating them. This CDR3 has 14 amino acids. Per the germline V gene, CDR1 is LGHDT and CDR2 is YNNKEL (reference sequence). The CDR3 coding sequence is TGTGCCAGCAGCCAAACCGACAGGTCCGCTGAGCAGTTCTTC. Its protein product is CASSQTDRSAEQFF.

V gene TRBV6-5 combines with J gene TRBJ2-5; weak D call: TRBD2 (5 bases). Germline V CDR1 and CDR2: MNHEY, SVGAGI. The CDR3 is made up of 13 amino acids. Trimming took off 6 bases at V and 3 bases at J, with 11 bases between the two ends. CDR3 in DNA: TGTGCCAGCAGGCGGGCGGAGGAAGAGACCCAGTACTTC. The encoded protein is CASRRAEEETQYF.

The chain employs TRBV30 and TRBJ1-1, with 8 bases that match TRBD1. The germline V gene has CDR1 GTSNPN and CDR2 SVGIG (reference sequence). V lost 0 bases, J lost 4 bases, and 4 bases stayed unmatched. The CDR3 is made up of 14 amino acids. In nucleotides, the CDR3 is TGTGCCTGGAGTGTAGGGACAGGACTCACTGAAGCTTTCTTT. Translating gives CAWSVGTGLTEAFF. The entire variable domain, with the rest obtained from reference TRBV30 and TRBJ1-1, is as follows: SQTIHQWPATLVQPVGSPLSLECTVEGTSNPNLYWYRQAAGRGLQLLFYSVGIGQISSEVPQNLSASRPQDRQFILSSKKLLLSDSGFYLCAWSVGTGLTEAFFGQGTRLTVV.

The chain links TRBV7-3 to TRBJ2-6; tentative D call: TRBD2 (6 bases). The germline V and J ends were trimmed by 5 bases and 0 bases, with 17 bases remaining between them. The CDR3 sequence is 18 residues long. Germline V lookup: CDR1 SGHTA, CDR2 FQGTGA. The CDR3 nucleotides are TGTGCCAGCAGCCCCAACCCCGCGGGGTACTCTGGGGCCAACGTCCTGACTTTC. It yields the protein CASSPNPAGYSGANVLTF. The variable domain in full, completed from reference TRBV7-3 and TRBJ2-6, reads GAGVSQTPSNKVTEKGKYVELRCDPISGHTALYWYRQSLGQGPEFLIYFQGTGAADDSGLPNDRFFAVRPEGSVSTLKIQRTERGDSAVYLCASSPNPAGYSGANVLTFGAGSRLTVL.

This clone was seen a single time. This chain uses TRBV5-6 with TRBJ1-3; weak D call: TRBD1 (6 bases). The V end lost 4 bases, the J end lost 2 bases, and 13 bases lay between the germline ends. Per the germline V gene, CDR1 is SGHDT and CDR2 is YYEEEE. The CDR3 consists of 15 residues. The CDR3 nucleotides are TGTGCCAGCAGCCCCACCGGGACACCTGGAAACACCATATATTTT. Its protein is CASSPTGTPGNTIYF.

This clone was counted once. The chain employs TRBV6-2 or TRBV6-3 and TRBJ1-4; D not certain. V was clipped by 0 bases and J by 0 bases, with 8 bases between them. Per germline, CDR1 MNHEY and CDR2 SVGEGT. The CDR3 runs 16 residues. The CDR3 DNA follows: TGTGCCAGCAGTTACTCGGTGCGGTCAACTAATGAAAAACTGTTTTTT. This sequence encodes CASSYSVRSTNEKLFF.

The V gene is TRBV5-6, the J gene TRBJ1-2; D might be TRBD1 (5 bases). The CDR3 has 14 residues. CDR1 and CDR2 from the germline V gene are SGHDT and YYEEEE. The V end was cut by 1 base, the J end by 4 bases, with 11 bases between. The CDR3 coding sequence is TGTGCCAGCAGCTTGATGCAGGGTACCTATGGCTACACCTTC. It is translated as CASSLMQGTYGYTF.

V and J are TRBV3-1 (or the pseudogene TRBV3-2) and TRBJ1-4, with 7 bases fitting TRBD1. CDR1 is LGHDT, CDR2 YNNKEL, per germline (reference sequence). Germline trimming cut 4 bases from V and 8 bases from J; bases unmatched to any gene: 22. The CDR3 consists of 19 residues. DNA for the CDR3: TGTGCCAGCAGCCCAACCGGGACAGCGGCGGTCCGGGGAGGAGAAAAACTGTTTTTT. This encodes CASSPTGTAAVRGGEKLFF.

The chain links TRBV29-1 to TRBJ1-1; the D is unclear. CDR1 is SQVTM, CDR2 ANQGSEA, per germline. The CDR3 totals 12 residues. The V end lost 4 bases, the J end lost 0 bases, and 6 bases lay between the germline ends. Here the CDR3 reads CSVGVLNTEAFF. The CDR3 DNA reads TGCAGCGTTGGAGTGTTGAACACTGAAGCTTTCTTT.

The chain joins TRBV10-3 to TRBJ1-6; no clear D gene. CDR3 length equals 15 residues. The germline V and J ends were trimmed by 0 bases and 9 bases, with 12 bases remaining between them. Germline V CDR1 and CDR2: ENHRY, SYGVKD. CDR3 nucleotides: TGTGCCATCAGTGAGTCGTCCGGGGTCGCTTCACCCCTCCACTTT. This codes for CAISESSGVASPLHF.

This clone was detected a few times. V usage is TRBV9 and J usage is TRBJ2-5, with 7 bases fitting TRBD1. The CDR3 runs to 14 residues. Unmatched junction bases numbered 6, after V lost 3 bases and J lost 4 bases. Germline values: CDR1 SGDLS, CDR2 YYNGEE. The CDR3 bases are TGTGCCAGCAGCGCCGACAGGGCACGAGAGACCCAGTACTTC. Protein: CASSADRARETQYF.

By share, this clone counts as medium-sized. CDR3 in DNA: TGTGCCACTCAGGGGGAGGTTCATAATTCACCCCTCCACTTT. It codes for CATQGEVHNSPLHF. The rearrangement links TRBV19 to TRBJ1-6; 7 nucleotides line up with TRBD1. V dropped 10 bases and J dropped 5; count of bases not matched to a gene: 8. Looked up from germline, CDR1 is LNHDA and CDR2 is SQIVND (reference sequence). The CDR3 runs to 14 residues.

This clone was counted a single time. The chain combines TRBV30 with TRBJ2-5, with D possibly TRBD1 on 7 matching bases. From germline, CDR1 is GTSNPN and CDR2 SVGIG (reference sequence). The CDR3 has 14 amino acids. Trimming left V 3 bases short and J 5 bases short, with 16 bases between. The CDR3 DNA reads TGTGCCTGGAGCAGGGGGGTGGCCTCCGAGACCCAGTACTTC. Its protein product is CAWSRGVASETQYF.

The V gene is TRBV6-5, the J gene TRBJ2-3, with a possible D match to TRBD2 (6 bases). The CDR3 length is 15 residues. Germline CDR1 reads MNHEY; CDR2 reads SVGAGI. V was clipped by 0 bases and J by 1 base, with 8 bases between them. The DNA of the CDR3 is TGTGCCAGCAGTTACTCTGTAGCGGGCACAGATACGCAGTATTTT. This sequence encodes CASSYSVAGTDTQYF.

J is TRBJ1-1 and V is TRBV19, with D unresolved. Per germline, CDR1 LNHDA and CDR2 SQIVND (reference sequence). Trimming took 0 bases from V and 6 from J, leaving 14 bases between them. This CDR3 is built from 15 residues. In nucleotides, the CDR3 is TGTGCCAGTAGTATAGAACCAGGACGGCGGGCTGAAGCTTTCTTT. It yields the protein CASSIEPGRRAEAFF. The whole variable domain, filled in from reference TRBV19 and TRBJ1-1, reads DGGITQSPKYLFRKEGQNVTLSCEQNLNHDAMYWYRQDPGQGLRLIYYSQIVNDFQKGDIAEGYSVSREKKESFPLTVTSAQKNPTAFYLCASSIEPGRRAEAFFGQGTRLTVV.

The chain has TRBV5-1 and TRBJ2-5; the D is unclear. CDR1 and CDR2 (germline): SGHRS, YFSETQ. The CDR3 runs to 13 residues. Trimming cost V 0 bases and J 5 bases, with 8 bases left between them. CDR3 in amino acids: CASSLELGETQYF. The CDR3 nucleotides are TGCGCCAGCAGCTTGGAGCTCGGGGAGACCCAGTACTTC.

The V and J genes are TRBV19 and TRBJ2-7, with no clear D. The V end lost 5 bases, the J end lost 3 bases, and 8 bases lay between the germline ends. CDR3 length equals 12 residues. The germline gives CDR1 LNHDA, CDR2 SQIVND (reference sequence). The CDR3, as DNA: TGTGCCAGTAGTGCCGGGTACTACGAGCAGTACTTC. Encoded protein: CASSAGYYEQYF. Full variable domain (rest looked up from reference TRBV19 and TRBJ2-7): DGGITQSPKYLFRKEGQNVTLSCEQNLNHDAMYWYRQDPGQGLRLIYYSQIVNDFQKGDIAEGYSVSREKKESFPLTVTSAQKNPTAFYLCASSAGYYEQYFGPGTRLTVT.

V is TRBV7-6 and J is TRBJ2-7; weak D call: TRBD1 (5 bases). Trimming removed 1 base from V and 2 bases from J, with 18 bases in between. The CDR3 has 17 amino acids. From germline, CDR1 is SGHVS and CDR2 FNYEAQ. The CDR3 region is CASSLVQGLDTTYEQYF. In DNA, the CDR3 is TGTGCCAGCAGCTTAGTCCAGGGTCTCGATACGACCTACGAGCAGTACTTC.

The V gene is TRBV4-3, the J gene TRBJ1-6; possible D gene TRBD1, 5 bases. CDR1 LGHNA and CDR2 YSLEER come from the germline V gene. V shed 0 bases and J shed 10 bases, with 13 bases lying between them. CDR3 length: 15 residues. The CDR3 is CASSQDKGMWSPLHF. The DNA of the CDR3 is TGCGCCAGCAGCCAAGACAAGGGGATGTGGTCACCCCTCCACTTT.